A selection of T cell receptor beta chains follows, all from one sample in a study of shared clonotypes between healthy human individuals. The table came from immunoSEQ multiplex PCR; TCRdb's copy has only in-frame clones and leaves some out. In the table there are hundreds of thousands of clones, 85% to 95% of which are singletons. Specimen: naive CD8+ T cells sorted from blood. These receptors were collected from a woman in her twenties or thirties in good health. Both conserved end residues are part of each CDR3. Each record gives: clone size, D gene, J gene, V gene, CDR3 protein, CDR3 DNA. D genes are given only for firm matches. Rows may omit the clone size; those that give it use once, few, many or a size class.

>once|TRBD2|TRBJ2-7|TRBV30
CAWRRTSGTYEQYF
TGTGCCTGGAGAAGGACTAGCGGGACCTACGAGCAGTACTTC
>.|.|TRBJ2-7|TRBV6-6
CASSYDGVYYEQYF
TGTGCCAGCAGTTACGATGGGGTATACTACGAGCAGTACTTC
>.|.|TRBJ1-2|TRBV28
CASSFSLGGQGDGYTF
TGTGCCAGCAGTTTCTCCCTCGGGGGGCAGGGCGATGGCTACACCTTC
>.|TRBD2|TRBJ2-1|TRBV9
CASSSPPGTSVRDNEQFF
TGTGCCAGCAGCTCTCCCCCCGGGACTAGCGTGAGGGACAATGAGCAGTTCTTC
>.|TRBD2|TRBJ2-1|TRBV7-9
CASSSLAGGPSNEQFF
TGTGCCAGCAGCTCACTAGCGGGAGGGCCCTCGAATGAGCAGTTCTTC
>.|.|TRBJ2-1|TRBV25-1
CASSEYAGEVNEQFF
TGTGCCAGCAGTGAATATGCAGGAGAGGTCAATGAGCAGTTCTTC
>.|.|TRBJ2-5|TRBV9
CASSVDELETQYF
TGTGCCAGCAGCGTAGATGAGTTGGAGACCCAGTACTTC
>.|.|TRBJ2-1|TRBV27
CASSPGAAYNEQFF
TGTGCCAGCAGTCCGGGGGCGGCCTACAATGAGCAGTTCTTC
>.|TRBD1|TRBJ2-7|TRBV28
CASSSGTGDSYEQYF
TGTGCCAGCAGTTCCGGGACAGGGGACTCCTACGAGCAGTACTTC
>.|TRBD2|TRBJ2-3|TRBV27
CASSLAGAGDTQYF
TGTGCCAGCAGTTTAGCGGGAGCGGGAGATACGCAGTATTTT
>.|TRBD2|TRBJ2-5|TRBV27
CASSPGTSGQETQYF
TGTGCCAGCAGCCCCGGGACTAGCGGCCAAGAGACCCAGTACTTC
>.|TRBD1|TRBJ2-7|TRBV11-2
CASSLGPGTGDRKQYF
TGTGCCAGCAGCTTAGGTCCCGGGACAGGAGATAGAAAGCAGTACTTC
>.|TRBD2|TRBJ2-1|TRBV29-1
CSVISGRSSYNEQFF
TGCAGCGTTATTAGCGGGAGGAGCTCCTACAATGAGCAGTTCTTC
>.|TRBD2|TRBJ2-7|TRBV6-5
CASCLAESYEQYF
TGTGCCAGCTGTCTAGCGGAGTCCTACGAGCAGTACTTC
>.|.|TRBJ2-1|TRBV7-9
CASSLGELLTDEQFF
TGTGCCAGCAGCTTAGGTGAACTACTCACCGACGAGCAGTTCTTC
>once|TRBD2|TRBJ2-7|TRBV13
CASSSGRTYEQYF
TGTGCCAGCAGCTCCGGGAGGACCTACGAGCAGTACTTC
>.|TRBD2|TRBJ2-2|TRBV19
CASSPIPRLAKKSRELFF
TGTGCCAGTAGTCCAATACCCCGACTAGCTAAGAAGTCCCGGGAGCTGTTTTTT